This T cell receptor beta chain was profiled in a study of post-analysis software for immune sequencing data. Findings of the study overall: In patients, five TRBV segments were more frequent than in controls, with TRBV5-6, TRBV5-1 and TRBV20-1 among them.

Turning to this clonotype: Antigen unknown.

Unique molecular identifiers tagged the TCR beta cDNA libraries. One entry per CDR3 protein results from TCRdb running MiXCR on the PCR reads. Among hundreds of thousands of distinct CDR3 sequences listed, 55% to 60% were seen once. Per the germline V gene, CDR1 is DFQATT and CDR2 is SNEGSKA (reference sequence). V lost 2 bases, J lost 7 bases, and 10 bases stayed unmatched. This CDR3 has 15 amino acids. This chain connects TRBV20-1 to TRBJ2-1; TRBD2 matches at 8 bases. Sequenced input: blood. The sequence was obtained from a girl aged 2-9 years with multiple sclerosis. The CDR3 nucleotides read TGCAGTGCTAGATTCCCCCAGCGGGAGTATAATGAGCAGTTCTTC. As protein: CSARFPQREYNEQFF.